The 26 T cell receptor beta chains below come from one sample, sequenced in a study of T cells after yellow fever vaccination. TCRdb re-called the 5' RACE reads with MiXCR, one entry per CDR3 protein. The sample has 500,000 to 550,000 distinct CDR3 sequences; 20% to 25% are singletons. Source: PBMCs, taken less than 25 days after the first yellow fever vaccination. Every receptor here comes from a man aged 18 to 30 who received the YFV17D yellow fever vaccine.

The J gene is TRBJ2-1, the V gene TRBV12-3 or TRBV12-4, with D possibly being TRBD1 (6 bases). The CDR3 is 14 residues long. Deletions cut 5 bases from V and 6 bases from J, with 14 bases between. This chain's CDR3 is CASSPTGRVNEQFF. The CDR3 DNA reads TGTGCCAGCAGTCCGACAGGCCGGGTCAATGAGCAGTTCTTC.

This rearrangement joins TRBV7-2 to TRBJ1-6; possibly TRBD1 for D (5 bases). The germline V gene encodes CDR1 SGHTA and CDR2 FQGNSA. CDR3 size: 15 residues. Between the trimmed V and J ends, which lost 0 bases and 10 bases, there was a span of 13 bases. CDR3 residues: CASSLAQGGKSPLHF. The CDR3 DNA is TGTGCCAGCAGCTTAGCGCAGGGAGGGAAATCACCCCTCCACTTT.

This chain links TRBV7-9 with TRBJ2-1; tentatively, D is TRBD2 (7 bases). The CDR3 has 14 residues. V lost 4 bases, J lost 6 bases, and 13 bases lay in between. Germline CDR1 SEHNR, CDR2 FQNEAQ (reference sequence). The DNA for the CDR3 is TGTGCCAGCAGCTACTCTGGGGGGGCCAATGAGCAGTTCTTC. Its protein product is CASSYSGGANEQFF.

This clonotype was counted between two and nine times. This chain links TRBV2 with TRBJ2-7; TRBD1 matches at 8 bases. V gave up 2 bases and J gave up 3 bases; unmatched junction bases: 3. Germline CDR1 and CDR2: SNHLY and FYNNEI. The CDR3 loop spans 14 amino acids. This CDR3 reads CASSEQGAGYEQYF. The CDR3 bases are TGTGCCAGCAGTGAACAGGGGGCTGGCTACGAGCAGTACTTC.

The chain links TRBV28 to TRBJ1-6; TRBD1 matches 11 bases. The CDR3 loop spans 15 amino acids. Germline CDR1 is MDHEN and CDR2 is SYDVKM. V gave up 2 bases and J gave up 9 bases; unmatched junction bases: 3. The CDR3 sequence is CASSLGQGAASPLHF. DNA for the CDR3: TGTGCCAGCAGTTTAGGACAGGGGGCGGCTTCACCCCTCCACTTT.

This CDR3 reads CAWSGGTGESPLHF. The CDR3, as DNA: TGTGCCTGGAGTGGCGGGACAGGGGAATCACCCCTCCACTTT. This rearrangement joins TRBV30 to TRBJ1-6; 10 bases match TRBD1. Losses at the gene ends were 1 base for V and 10 bases for J; bases not matched to a gene: 4. The CDR3 spans 14 residues. Germline CDR1 is GTSNPN and CDR2 is SVGIG (reference sequence). The full variable domain, rest sourced from reference TRBV30 and TRBJ1-6, is SQTIHQWPATLVQPVGSPLSLECTVEGTSNPNLYWYRQAAGRGLQLLFYSVGIGQISSEVPQNLSASRPQDRQFILSSKKLLLSDSGFYLCAWSGGTGESPLHFGNGTRLTVT.

J is TRBJ2-3 and V is TRBV7-8; 15 bases match TRBD2. Germline lookup yields CDR1 SGHVS and CDR2 FQNEAQ. This CDR3 has 16 amino acids. V lost 5 bases, J lost 5 bases, and 5 bases stayed unmatched. The CDR3 region has the DNA TGTGCCAGCAGCAGGACTAGCGGGGGGGCCATAGATACGCAGTATTTT. It specifies CASSRTSGGAIDTQYF.

The chain joins TRBV3-1 to TRBJ2-1; D unresolved. V was trimmed by 0 bases and J by 5 bases, leaving 11 bases between them. Germline V gene data show CDR1 as LGHDT and CDR2 as YNNKEL (reference sequence). CDR3 length: 15 amino acids. The CDR3 is CASSQDGYLNNEQFF. CDR3 coding DNA: TGTGCCAGCAGCCAAGATGGGTATTTGAACAATGAGCAGTTCTTC.

This clonotype has a single count. The chain carries TRBV28 and TRBJ2-7; D may match TRBD1 or TRBD2 (5 bases each). Germline assignment: CDR1 MDHEN and CDR2 SYDVKM. This CDR3 contains 11 residues. V shed 11 bases and J shed 6 bases, with 14 bases lying between them. CDR3 sequence reads: CAEGSLIEQYV. The DNA of the CDR3 is TGTGCCGAGGGGAGCCTTATCGAGCAGTACGTC.

This clonotype was detected a few times. The rearrangement links TRBV12-3 or TRBV12-4 to TRBJ1-6, with 9 bases that match TRBD1. This CDR3 comprises 14 residues. V was clipped by 8 bases and J by 10 bases; unmatched bases: 9. This CDR3 reads CASFLGQGGSPLHF. As DNA, the CDR3 is TGTGCCAGCTTCCTGGGACAGGGAGGATCACCCCTCCACTTT.

This clonotype occurred a few times. This rearrangement joins TRBV7-9 to TRBJ2-7; TRBD1 or TRBD2 may be the D gene (5 bases each). V lost 3 bases, J lost 6 bases, and 9 bases lay in between. The CDR3 runs 12 residues. Germline CDR1 is SEHNR and CDR2 is FQNEAQ (reference sequence). CDR3 in amino acids: CASSFDSGEQYF. The CDR3 DNA is TGTGCCAGCAGCTTCGACAGCGGCGAGCAGTACTTC.

The rearrangement uses TRBV4-3 and TRBJ1-2, with D uncertain. The length of the CDR3 is 15 residues. The V end was cut by 1 base, the J end by 7 bases, with 16 bases between. Germline V CDR1 and CDR2: LGHNA, YSLEER. CDR3 amino acids: CASSQGELAALGYTF. The CDR3 DNA reads TGCGCCAGCAGCCAAGGGGAACTCGCAGCACTTGGCTACACCTTC.

Only a few counts were recorded for this clonotype. The chain joins TRBV4-3 to TRBJ2-1; no clear D gene. Trimming pared 4 bases from V and 6 bases from J, leaving 10 bases between. The CDR3 is 13 residues long. Germline loops: CDR1 LGHNA, CDR2 YSLEER. The CDR3 is CASSPVGVNEQFF. The CDR3 DNA follows: TGCGCCAGCAGCCCGGTTGGGGTCAATGAGCAGTTCTTC.

The rearrangement joins TRBV9 to TRBJ2-3; 8 bases map to TRBD2. Germline V lookup: CDR1 SGDLS, CDR2 YYNGEE. The CDR3 is made up of 15 amino acids. V was pared by 6 bases and J by 6 bases, with 12 bases of the junction left unmatched. The CDR3 region has the DNA TGTGCCAGCAATTGGGCTAGCGGGCCGGTTGATACGCAGTATTTT. This gives the protein CASNWASGPVDTQYF.

V gene TRBV12-3 or TRBV12-4 combines with J gene TRBJ2-1; D remains ambiguous. With 5 bases removed from V and 0 bases from J, the gap between germline ends came to 11 bases. This CDR3 is 15 amino acids long. The CDR3 region is CASSPTPRSYNEQFF. The CDR3 nucleotides are TGTGCCAGCAGTCCTACTCCCCGCTCCTACAATGAGCAGTTCTTC.

This clonotype came up a few times. The genes are TRBV25-1 and TRBJ2-5; maybe TRBD2 (6 bases). Germline V lookup: CDR1 MGHDK, CDR2 SYGVNS. Trimming removed 3 bases from V and 5 bases from J, with 16 bases in between. The CDR3 loop spans 15 amino acids. DNA of the CDR3: TGTGCCAGCAGTGATCGCCTGCGGGGATTGGAGACCCAGTACTTC. Its translation is CASSDRLRGLETQYF.

This clonotype appeared once. The chain joins TRBV6-1 to TRBJ1-5; D remains unclear. Germline V lookup: CDR1 MNHNS, CDR2 SASEGT. The CDR3 is made up of 12 amino acids. V dropped 6 bases and J dropped 7 bases, with 10 bases sitting between them. CDR3 residues: CASRDFGQPQHF. CDR3 DNA: TGTGCCAGCAGGGACTTCGGACAGCCCCAGCATTTT.

This clonotype came up a few times. V gene TRBV20-1 combines with J gene TRBJ1-5; D unclear. This CDR3 comprises 13 residues. The V end lost 6 bases, the J end lost 5 bases, and 14 bases lay between the germline ends. Germline assignment: CDR1 DFQATT and CDR2 SNEGSKA (reference sequence). CDR3 nucleotides: TGCAGTGCCCCAGGCAGTTCCTATCAGCCCCAGCATTTT. This gives the protein CSAPGSSYQPQHF.

The CDR3 bases are TGCGCCAGCAGCCAAGAGTCGGGGTTGAAAGCCAAAAACATTCAGTACTTC. This encodes CASSQESGLKAKNIQYF. The chain has TRBV4-3 and TRBJ2-4, with D perhaps matching TRBD2 (5 bases). The germline V and J ends were trimmed by 0 bases and 0 bases, with 12 bases remaining between them. Germline V gene lookup returns CDR1 LGHNA and CDR2 YSLEER. The CDR3 has 17 amino acids.

This chain links TRBV4-1 with TRBJ1-2; possible D gene TRBD1, 5 bases. Germline values: CDR1 MGHRA, CDR2 YSYEKL. V was trimmed by 1 base and J by 8 bases, leaving 17 bases between them. CDR3 size: 15 residues. This chain's CDR3 is CASSQGTEGAQGYTF. The CDR3 nucleotides are TGCGCCAGCAGCCAAGGGACGGAAGGGGCTCAAGGCTACACCTTC.

The sample holds many counts of this clonotype. V usage is TRBV18 and J usage is TRBJ1-1; D gene ambiguous. With 1 base removed from V and 4 bases from J, the gap between germline ends came to 10 bases. Germline loops: CDR1 KGHSH, CDR2 LQKENI. The CDR3 runs to 14 residues. CDR3 in amino acids: CASSPLSDLTEAFF. The CDR3 bases are TGTGCCAGCTCACCACTTTCGGACCTCACTGAAGCTTTCTTT. Using reference TRBV18 and TRBJ1-1 for the parts outside the CDR3, the full variable domain is NAGVMQNPRHLVRRRGQEARLRCSPMKGHSHVYWYRQLPEEGLKFMVYLQKENIIDESGMPKERFSAEFPKEGPSILRIQQVVRGDSAAYFCASSPLSDLTEAFFGQGTRLTVV.

This rearrangement joins TRBV7-2 to TRBJ1-4; D ambiguous. The CDR3 totals 14 residues. V dropped 5 bases and J dropped 4 bases, with 11 bases sitting between them. Germline CDR1 and CDR2: SGHTA and FQGNSA. The CDR3 here is CASSPASYNEKLFF. Written as DNA, the CDR3 is TGTGCCAGCAGCCCCGCCAGCTATAATGAAAAACTGTTTTTT.

This clonotype was observed a few times. V gene TRBV10-3 combines with J gene TRBJ1-1; a weak D match, TRBD1 (5 bases). The CDR3 contains 13 residues. Germline loops: CDR1 ENHRY, CDR2 SYGVKD. V dropped 3 bases and J dropped 4 bases, with 9 bases sitting between them. The CDR3 DNA reads as TGTGCCATCAGTGATGGTAGGGGCACTGAAGCTTTCTTT. Translated, it gives CAISDGRGTEAFF.

This clonotype was observed a handful of times. This chain joins TRBV11-2 and TRBJ1-1; possible D gene TRBD1, 6 bases. Germline CDR1 reads SGHAT; CDR2 reads FQNNGV. V dropped 3 bases and J dropped 5 bases, with 10 bases sitting between them. The CDR3 runs 13 residues. DNA of the CDR3: TGTGCCAGCAGCTTGGACAGCGGTACTGAAGCTTTCTTT. This sequence encodes CASSLDSGTEAFF.

The chain recombines TRBV11-1 with TRBJ2-6; 7 positions match TRBD1. The CDR3 extends over 18 amino acids. Germline V lookup: CDR1 SGHAT, CDR2 FQDESV (reference sequence). The V and J ends lost 5 bases and 0 bases, in that order; junction bases with no gene match: 10. The CDR3 nucleotides read TGTGCCAGCAGCGCCCGGGACAGTCCTTACTCTGGGGCCAACGTCCTGACTTTC. It is translated as CASSARDSPYSGANVLTF.

This clonotype has more than one count but fewer than ten. The chain joins TRBV6-2 or TRBV6-3 to TRBJ1-1; TRBD1 matches 9 bases. CDR1 is MNHEY and CDR2 is SVGEGT in the germline V gene. The CDR3 extends over 13 amino acids. The J segment lost 10 bases and the V segment lost 5 bases, leaving 8 bases of the junction unmatched. The CDR3 protein is CASSTPGQGRAFF. In nucleotides, the CDR3 is TGTGCCAGCAGTACCCCGGGACAGGGTCGAGCTTTCTTT.